This record concerns one T cell receptor (beta chain) sequence. The antigen remains unidentified. This entry belongs to a study of OX40 agonist ivuxolimab in advanced cancers. Study outcomes and limitations: Certain nonresponders additionally had low normalized T-cell clonal expansion.

In germline, CDR1 is MDHEN, CDR2 SYDVKM. The CDR3 totals 17 residues. The junction had 13 bases not matched to a gene; V was cut back by 8 bases and J by 0 bases. Generated by immunoSEQ multiplex PCR, the TCRdb table keeps only in-frame clones and is missing some. This repertoire shows 75,000 to 100,000 clones, around 85% found once; its top ten account for 5.5%. Sequenced here: CD4+ or CD8+ T cells sorted from blood, sampled in a trial of the OX40 agonist ivuxolimab. This TCR was sampled from an adult with an advanced solid tumor such as melanoma, head and neck, liver or kidney cancer. This chain joins TRBV28 and TRBJ2-1; TRBD2 agrees at 7 bases. The CDR3, as DNA: TGTGCCAGCCGTAAATATACTAGCGTTCGCTCCTACAATGAGCAGTTCTTC. Protein sequence: CASRKYTSVRSYNEQFF.